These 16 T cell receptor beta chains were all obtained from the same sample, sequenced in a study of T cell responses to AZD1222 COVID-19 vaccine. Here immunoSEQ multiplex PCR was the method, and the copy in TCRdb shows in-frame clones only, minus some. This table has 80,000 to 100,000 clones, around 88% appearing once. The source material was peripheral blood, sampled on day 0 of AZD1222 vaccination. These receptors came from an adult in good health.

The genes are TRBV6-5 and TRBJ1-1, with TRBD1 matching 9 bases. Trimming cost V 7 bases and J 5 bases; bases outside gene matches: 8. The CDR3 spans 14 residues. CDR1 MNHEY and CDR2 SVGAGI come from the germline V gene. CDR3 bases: TGTGCCAGCAATTTCCGGGACAGGGCAACTGAAGCTTTCTTT. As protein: CASNFRDRATEAFF.

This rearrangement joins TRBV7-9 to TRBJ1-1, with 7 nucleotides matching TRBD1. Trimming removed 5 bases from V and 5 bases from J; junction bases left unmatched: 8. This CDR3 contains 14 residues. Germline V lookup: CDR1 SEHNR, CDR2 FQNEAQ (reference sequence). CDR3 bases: TGTGCCAGCAGCCTAACAGGGGACTTTACTGAAGCTTTCTTT. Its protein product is CASSLTGDFTEAFF.

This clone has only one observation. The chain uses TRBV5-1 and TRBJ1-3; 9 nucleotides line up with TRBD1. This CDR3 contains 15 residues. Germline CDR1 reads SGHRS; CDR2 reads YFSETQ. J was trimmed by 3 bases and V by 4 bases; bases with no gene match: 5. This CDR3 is CASSPPTGGGNTIYF. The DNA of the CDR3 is TGCGCCAGCAGCCCACCGACAGGGGGTGGAAACACCATATATTTT. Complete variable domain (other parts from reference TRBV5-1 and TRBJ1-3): KAGVTQTPRYLIKTRGQQVTLSCSPISGHRSVSWYQQTPGQGLQFLFEYFSETQRNKGNFPGRFSGRQFSNSRSEMNVSTLELGDSALYLCASSPPTGGGNTIYFGEGSWLTVV.

The CDR3 spells CASSLTRGRTGELFF. The CDR3 DNA reads as TGTGCCAGCAGCTTAACGAGGGGGAGAACCGGGGAGCTGTTTTTT. V usage is TRBV7-8 and J usage is TRBJ2-2, with D maybe TRBD1 (6 bases). V was shortened by 2 bases and J by 5 bases, with 12 bases between the two germline ends. CDR1 SGHVS and CDR2 FQNEAQ come from the germline V gene. CDR3 size: 15 residues. Filled out from reference TRBV7-8 and TRBJ2-2, the complete variable domain reads GAGVSQSPRYKVAKRGQDVALRCDPISGHVSLFWYQQALGQGPEFLTYFQNEAQLDKSGLPSDRFFAERPEGSVSTLKIQRTQQEDSAVYLCASSLTRGRTGELFFGEGSRLTVL.

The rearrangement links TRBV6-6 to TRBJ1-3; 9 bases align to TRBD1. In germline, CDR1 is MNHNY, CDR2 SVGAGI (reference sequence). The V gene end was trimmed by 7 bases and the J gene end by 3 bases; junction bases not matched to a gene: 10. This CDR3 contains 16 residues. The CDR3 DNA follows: TGTGCCAGCACCACAGGGGGCGCGATCGGTGGAAACACCATATATTTT. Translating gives CASTTGGAIGGNTIYF.

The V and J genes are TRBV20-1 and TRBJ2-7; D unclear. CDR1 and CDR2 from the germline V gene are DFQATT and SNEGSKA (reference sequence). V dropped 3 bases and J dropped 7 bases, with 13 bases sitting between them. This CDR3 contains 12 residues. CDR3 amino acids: CSASREALEQYF. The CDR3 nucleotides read TGCAGTGCTAGTCGAGAGGCCCTGGAGCAGTACTTC.

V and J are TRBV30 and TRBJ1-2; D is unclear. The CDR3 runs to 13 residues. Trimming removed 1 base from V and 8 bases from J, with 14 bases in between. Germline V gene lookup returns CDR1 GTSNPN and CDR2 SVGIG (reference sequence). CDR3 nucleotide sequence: TGTGCCTGGAGTGCTCGGGCCACGGGCGGCTACACCTTC. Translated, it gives CAWSARATGGYTF.

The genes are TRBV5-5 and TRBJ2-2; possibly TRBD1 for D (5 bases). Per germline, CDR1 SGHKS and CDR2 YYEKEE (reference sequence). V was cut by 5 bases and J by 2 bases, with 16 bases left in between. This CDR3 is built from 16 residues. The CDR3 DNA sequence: TGTGCCAGCAGGCACCAGGGAAGTTTCAACACCGGGGAGCTGTTTTTT. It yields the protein CASRHQGSFNTGELFF.

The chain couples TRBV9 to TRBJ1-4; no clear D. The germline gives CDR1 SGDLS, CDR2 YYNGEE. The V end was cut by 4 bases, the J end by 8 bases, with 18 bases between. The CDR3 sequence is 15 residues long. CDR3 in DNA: TGTGCCAGCAGCTCCCTTGGCGAGCGCGGCGAAAAACTGTTTTTT. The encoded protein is CASSSLGERGEKLFF.

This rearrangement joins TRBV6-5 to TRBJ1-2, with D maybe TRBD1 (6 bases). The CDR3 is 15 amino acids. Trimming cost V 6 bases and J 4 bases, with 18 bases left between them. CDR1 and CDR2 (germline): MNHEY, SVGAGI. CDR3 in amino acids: CASSPGGSLLYGYTF. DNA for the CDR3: TGTGCCAGCAGCCCCGGGGGCTCCCTACTCTATGGCTACACCTTC.

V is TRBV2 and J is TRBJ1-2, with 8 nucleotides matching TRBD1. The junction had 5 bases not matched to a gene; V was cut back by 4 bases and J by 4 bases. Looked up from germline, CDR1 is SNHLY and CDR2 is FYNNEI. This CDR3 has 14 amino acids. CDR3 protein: CASSVDRASYGYTF. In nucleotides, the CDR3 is TGTGCCAGCAGTGTGGACAGGGCGTCCTATGGCTACACCTTC.

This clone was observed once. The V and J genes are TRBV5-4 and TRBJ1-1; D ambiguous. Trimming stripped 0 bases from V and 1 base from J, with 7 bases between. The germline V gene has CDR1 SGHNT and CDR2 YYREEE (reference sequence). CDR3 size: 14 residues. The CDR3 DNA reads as TGTGCCAGCAGCTTGGGAGGAGCGAACACTGAAGCTTTCTTT. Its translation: CASSLGGANTEAFF.

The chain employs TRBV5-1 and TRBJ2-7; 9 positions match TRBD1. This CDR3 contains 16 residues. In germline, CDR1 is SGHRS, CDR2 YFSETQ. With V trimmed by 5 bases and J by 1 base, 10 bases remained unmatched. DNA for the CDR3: TGCGCCAGCAGGAAATCCCGGGACAGGGCGTCCTACGAGCAGTACTTC. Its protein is CASRKSRDRASYEQYF.

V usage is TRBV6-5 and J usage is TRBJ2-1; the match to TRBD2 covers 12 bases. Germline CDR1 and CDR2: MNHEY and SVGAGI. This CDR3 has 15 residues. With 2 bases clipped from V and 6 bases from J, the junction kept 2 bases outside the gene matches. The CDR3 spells CASSYGLAGRNEQFF. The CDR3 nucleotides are TGTGCCAGCAGTTACGGACTAGCGGGGCGCAATGAGCAGTTCTTC.

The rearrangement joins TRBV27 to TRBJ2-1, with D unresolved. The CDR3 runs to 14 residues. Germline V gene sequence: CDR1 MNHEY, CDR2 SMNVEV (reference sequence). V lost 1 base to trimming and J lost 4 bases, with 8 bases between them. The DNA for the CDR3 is TGTGCCAGCAGTTTATTGGACCCATACAATGAGCAGTTCTTC. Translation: CASSLLDPYNEQFF.

Here the CDR3 reads CAIEGGPGEQYF. The CDR3 DNA follows: TGTGCCATCGAGGGAGGGCCGGGGGAGCAGTACTTC. The gene calls are TRBV10-3 and TRBJ2-7, with 7 bases fitting TRBD2. Trimming at V came to 8 bases and at J to 7 bases, leaving 8 bases not matched to a gene. The CDR3 spans 12 residues. Germline values: CDR1 ENHRY, CDR2 SYGVKD.